Following are 14 T cell receptor beta chains from one sample sequenced in a study of response to subunit inactivated influenza vaccine. TCRdb itself ran the RT-PCR reads through MiXCR, one entry per CDR3 protein. The repertoire includes 600,000 to 700,000 distinct CDR3 sequences, less than 15% of them detected once, and 7.5% to 9% sits in the top ten. Sequenced material: PBMCs from blood, taken less than 15 days before vaccination. Source of these receptors: a man in his fifties who received an inactivated influenza vaccine.

Only a few counts were recorded for this clonotype. This rearrangement joins TRBV12-3 or TRBV12-4 to TRBJ1-1, with 8 bases fitting TRBD1. The length of the CDR3 is 12 residues. After removal of 7 bases from V and 6 bases from J, the junction contained 4 bases not matched to a gene. The CDR3 coding sequence is TGTGCCAGCATTCCAGGGGGCTCTGAAGCTTTCTTT. Its protein product is CASIPGGSEAFF.

The V gene is TRBV7-9, the J gene TRBJ2-3; D is undetermined. CDR1 SEHNR and CDR2 FQNEAQ come from the germline V gene (reference sequence). The V and J ends lost 8 bases and 2 bases respectively, with 11 bases between them. CDR3 length equals 13 residues. CDR3 nucleotide sequence: TGTGCCAGCGGGCCCAGCCTCACAGATACGCAGTATTTT. Translation: CASGPSLTDTQYF. Looking up the rest from reference TRBV7-9 and TRBJ2-3 gives the full variable domain: DTGVSQNPRHKITKRGQNVTFRCDPISEHNRLYWYRQTLGQGPEFLTYFQNEAQLEKSRLLSDRFSAERPKGSFSTLEIQRTEQGDSAMYLCASGPSLTDTQYFGPGTRLTVL.

This clonotype was seen more than once but under ten times. The chain combines TRBV9 with TRBJ2-7; 7 bases fit TRBD2. CDR3 size: 16 residues. Losses at the gene ends were 5 bases for V and 2 bases for J; bases not matched to a gene: 13. The germline V gene has CDR1 SGDLS and CDR2 YYNGEE. CDR3 sequence (DNA): TGTGCCAGCAGTCGTAGCTCGAACCTAGCGGCCTACGAGCAGTACTTC. Translation: CASSRSSNLAAYEQYF.

Only a few counts were recorded for this clonotype. The chain carries TRBV7-9 and TRBJ2-1; TRBD2 matches 9 bases. The germline CDR1 and CDR2 sequences are SEHNR and FQNEAQ (reference sequence). J gave up 4 bases and V 2 bases, and 9 bases lay outside the gene matches. The CDR3 spans 17 residues. CDR3 protein: CASSLRGSGGRYNEQFF. The DNA for the CDR3 is TGTGCCAGCAGCTTAAGGGGTAGCGGGGGCCGATACAATGAGCAGTTCTTC.

This clonotype appeared a few times. V usage is TRBV4-2 and J usage is TRBJ2-1; a possible D gene is TRBD2 (6 bases). Germline-derived CDR1 and CDR2 are LGHNA and YNFKEQ. The CDR3 sequence is 17 residues long. V lost 1 base to trimming and J lost 10 bases, with 23 bases between them. CDR3 DNA: TGTGCCAGCAGCCAAGCCCTAGACGGGCGGGGAGAAAGGGAGCAGTTCTTC. This codes for CASSQALDGRGEREQFF.

The sample holds many counts of this clonotype. This chain joins TRBV10-3 and TRBJ1-1; no clear D. Germline assignment: CDR1 ENHRY and CDR2 SYGVKD. V lost 7 bases and J lost 0, with 12 bases in between. The CDR3 runs 14 residues. The CDR3 loop reads CAIMGPGMNTEAFF. CDR3 DNA sequence: TGTGCCATCATGGGTCCAGGAATGAACACTGAAGCTTTCTTT.

This clonotype was seen at least ten times. The rearrangement links TRBV5-1 to TRBJ1-4; the D gene is possibly TRBD1 (5 bases). Germline CDR1 and CDR2: SGHRS and YFSETQ. This CDR3 is built from 15 residues. Trimming took off 4 bases at V and 4 bases at J, with 14 bases between the two ends. CDR3 nucleotide sequence: TGCGCCAGCAGCCGGGAATTGGGGCTTAATGAAAAACTGTTTTTT. Translating gives CASSRELGLNEKLFF.

The CDR3: CSVDRLLRETQYF. In DNA, the CDR3 is TGCAGCGTTGACAGACTTTTACGAGAGACCCAGTACTTC. The chain carries TRBV29-1 and TRBJ2-5; D is uncertain. This CDR3 has 13 residues. The V gene's germline CDR1 is SQVTM and CDR2 ANQGSEA. The germline V and J ends were trimmed by 3 bases and 4 bases, with 12 bases remaining between them.

The chain carries TRBV6-2 or TRBV6-3 and TRBJ1-5, with D possibly TRBD1 on 6 matching bases. The CDR3 totals 17 residues. Germline loops: CDR1 MNHEY, CDR2 SVGEGT. Trimming stripped 6 bases from V and 6 bases from J, with 24 bases between. CDR3 sequence: CASSLPEGQIPFQPQHF. The CDR3 DNA follows: TGTGCCAGCAGCCTCCCCGAAGGACAGATACCTTTTCAGCCCCAGCATTTT.

This clonotype appeared many times. The chain carries TRBV5-1 and TRBJ2-5, with a possible D match to TRBD1 (5 bases). Trimming left V 2 bases short and J 2 bases short, with 7 bases between. This CDR3 is 13 amino acids long. Germline CDR1 reads SGHRS; CDR2 reads YFSETQ. The CDR3 loop is CASSFSGQETQYF. DNA for the CDR3: TGCGCCAGCAGCTTCTCAGGGCAAGAGACCCAGTACTTC.

The chain links TRBV24-1 to TRBJ2-2, with D maybe TRBD2 (6 bases). This CDR3 is 15 amino acids long. Germline CDR1 KGHDR, CDR2 SFDVKD. V was cut by 3 bases and J by 2 bases, with 9 bases left in between. Here the CDR3 DNA reads TGTGCCACCAGTGATGTGGCGGGAAACACCGGGGAGCTGTTTTTT. Translating it yields CATSDVAGNTGELFF.

This clonotype was recorded a few times. This rearrangement joins TRBV29-1 to TRBJ1-6; maybe TRBD1 (6 bases). This CDR3 is 14 amino acids long. Germline assignment: CDR1 SQVTM and CDR2 ANQGSEA. V shed 5 bases and J shed 5 bases, with 13 bases lying between them. CDR3 in DNA: TGCAGCGTTCGACGGGACACCAATAATTCACCCCTCCACTTT. This translates into CSVRRDTNNSPLHF.

This clonotype was seen many times. The genes are TRBV12-3 or TRBV12-4 and TRBJ1-1; no reliable D call. The CDR3 is made up of 14 amino acids. Trimming shortened V by 6 bases and J by 1 base, and 12 bases separated the two germline ends. CDR3 DNA: TGTGCCAGCAGACCCAACAGCCAGAACACTGAAGCTTTCTTT. Protein product: CASRPNSQNTEAFF.

In its sample, this clonotype was seen a few times. V gene TRBV16 combines with J gene TRBJ1-6; 10 nucleotides match TRBD1. Trimming cost V 1 base and J 9 bases; bases outside gene matches: 6. Per germline, CDR1 KGHSY and CDR2 FQNENV. This CDR3 spans 16 amino acids. CDR3 DNA sequence: TGTGCCAGCAGCCAATTATTCGGACAGGGGGTTTCACCCCTCCACTTT. Residues: CASSQLFGQGVSPLHF.